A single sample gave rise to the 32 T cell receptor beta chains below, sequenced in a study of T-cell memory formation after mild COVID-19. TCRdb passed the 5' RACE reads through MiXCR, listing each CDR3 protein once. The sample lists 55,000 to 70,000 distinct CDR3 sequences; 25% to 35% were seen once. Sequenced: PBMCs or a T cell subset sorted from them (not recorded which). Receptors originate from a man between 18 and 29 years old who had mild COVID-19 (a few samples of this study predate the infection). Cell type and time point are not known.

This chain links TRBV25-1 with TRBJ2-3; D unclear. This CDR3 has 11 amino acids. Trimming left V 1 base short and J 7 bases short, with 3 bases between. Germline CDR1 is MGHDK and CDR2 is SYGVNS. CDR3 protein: CASSESHTQYF. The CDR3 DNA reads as TGTGCCAGCAGTGAATCCCATACGCAGTATTTT.

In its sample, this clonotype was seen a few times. CDR3 in amino acids: CASSLGQVSNQPQHF. The CDR3, as DNA: TGCGCCAGCAGCTTGGGGCAAGTGAGCAATCAGCCCCAGCATTTT. V gene TRBV5-1 combines with J gene TRBJ1-5; no clear D gene. The CDR3 spans 15 residues. Trimming stripped 0 bases from V and 1 base from J, with 8 bases between. CDR1 and CDR2 from the germline V gene are SGHRS and YFSETQ.

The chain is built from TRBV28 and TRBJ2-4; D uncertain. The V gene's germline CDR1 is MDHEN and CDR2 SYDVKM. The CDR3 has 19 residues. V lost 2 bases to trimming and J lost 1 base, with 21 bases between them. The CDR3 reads CASSLETDSDWTAKNIQYF. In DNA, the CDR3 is TGTGCCAGCAGTTTAGAGACCGACTCAGACTGGACGGCCAAAAACATTCAGTACTTC. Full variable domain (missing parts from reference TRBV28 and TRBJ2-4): DVKVTQSSRYLVKRTGEKVFLECVQDMDHENMFWYRQDPGLGLRLIYFSYDVKMKEKGDIPEGYSVSREKKERFSLILESASTNQTSMYLCASSLETDSDWTAKNIQYFGAGTRLSVL.

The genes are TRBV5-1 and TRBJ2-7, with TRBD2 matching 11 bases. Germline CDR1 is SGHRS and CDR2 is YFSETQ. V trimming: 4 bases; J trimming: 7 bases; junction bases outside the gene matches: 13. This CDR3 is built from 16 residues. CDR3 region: CASSRSLAGAHNEQYF. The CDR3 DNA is TGCGCCAGCAGCCGATCACTAGCGGGGGCCCACAATGAGCAGTACTTC.

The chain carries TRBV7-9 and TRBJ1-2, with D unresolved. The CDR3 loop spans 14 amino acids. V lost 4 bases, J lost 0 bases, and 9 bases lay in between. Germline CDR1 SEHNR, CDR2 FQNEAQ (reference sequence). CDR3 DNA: TGTGCCAGCAGCTCCTCGGTTGCTAACTATGGCTACACCTTC. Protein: CASSSSVANYGYTF.

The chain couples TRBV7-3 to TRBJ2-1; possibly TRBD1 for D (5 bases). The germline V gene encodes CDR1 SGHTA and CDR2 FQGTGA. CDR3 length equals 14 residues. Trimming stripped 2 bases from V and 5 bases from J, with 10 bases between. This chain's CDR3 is CASSLYQGDNEQFF. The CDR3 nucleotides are TGTGCCAGCAGCTTATATCAGGGTGACAATGAGCAGTTCTTC.

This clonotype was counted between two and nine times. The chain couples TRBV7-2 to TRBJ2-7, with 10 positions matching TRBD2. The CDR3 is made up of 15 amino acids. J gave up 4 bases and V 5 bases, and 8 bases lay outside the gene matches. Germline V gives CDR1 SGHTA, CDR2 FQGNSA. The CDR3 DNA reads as TGTGCCAGCAGCCAAGGGACTAGCGACAGATACGAGCAGTACGTC. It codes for CASSQGTSDRYEQYV.

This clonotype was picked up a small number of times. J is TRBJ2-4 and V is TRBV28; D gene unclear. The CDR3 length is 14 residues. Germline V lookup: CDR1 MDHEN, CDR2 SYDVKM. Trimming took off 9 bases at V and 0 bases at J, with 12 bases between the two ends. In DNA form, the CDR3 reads TGTGCCAGTGCCCTCCTCGGAGCCAAAAACATTCAGTACTTC. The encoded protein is CASALLGAKNIQYF.

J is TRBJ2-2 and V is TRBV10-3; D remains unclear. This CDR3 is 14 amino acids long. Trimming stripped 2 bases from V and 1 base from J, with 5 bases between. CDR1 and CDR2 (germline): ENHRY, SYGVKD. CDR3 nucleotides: TGTGCCATCAGTGAGCCGAGGAACACCGGGGAGCTGTTTTTT. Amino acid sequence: CAISEPRNTGELFF.

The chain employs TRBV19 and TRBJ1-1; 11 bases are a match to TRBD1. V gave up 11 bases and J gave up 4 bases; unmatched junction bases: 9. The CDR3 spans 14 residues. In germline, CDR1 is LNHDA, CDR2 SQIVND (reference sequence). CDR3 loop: CAATPGTGGTEAFF. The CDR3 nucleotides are TGTGCCGCCACACCCGGGACAGGGGGCACTGAAGCTTTCTTT.

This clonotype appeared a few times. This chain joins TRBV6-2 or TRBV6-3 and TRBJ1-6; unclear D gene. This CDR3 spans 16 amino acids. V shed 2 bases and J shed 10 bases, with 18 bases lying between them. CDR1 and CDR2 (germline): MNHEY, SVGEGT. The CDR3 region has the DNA TGTGCCAGCAGTTACCCCCTTCAGGAGTCAGGATCACCCCTCCACTTT. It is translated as CASSYPLQESGSPLHF.

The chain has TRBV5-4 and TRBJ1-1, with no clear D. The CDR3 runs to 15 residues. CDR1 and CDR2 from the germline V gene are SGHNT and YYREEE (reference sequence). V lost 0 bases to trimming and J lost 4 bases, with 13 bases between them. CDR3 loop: CASSLAGLSATEAFF. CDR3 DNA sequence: TGTGCCAGCAGCTTGGCGGGCCTTAGCGCCACTGAAGCTTTCTTT.

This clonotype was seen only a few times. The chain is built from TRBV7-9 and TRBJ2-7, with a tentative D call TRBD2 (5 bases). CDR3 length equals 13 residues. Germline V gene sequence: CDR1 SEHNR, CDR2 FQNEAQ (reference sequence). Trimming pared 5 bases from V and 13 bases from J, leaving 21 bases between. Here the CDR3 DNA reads TGTGCCAGCAGCCCCGTCGAAGGAAACGAGGGATACTTC. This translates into CASSPVEGNEGYF. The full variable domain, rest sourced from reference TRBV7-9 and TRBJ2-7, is DTGVSQNPRHKITKRGQNVTFRCDPISEHNRLYWYRQTLGQGPEFLTYFQNEAQLEKSRLLSDRFSAERPKGSFSTLEIQRTEQGDSAMYLCASSPVEGNEGYFGPGTRLTVT.

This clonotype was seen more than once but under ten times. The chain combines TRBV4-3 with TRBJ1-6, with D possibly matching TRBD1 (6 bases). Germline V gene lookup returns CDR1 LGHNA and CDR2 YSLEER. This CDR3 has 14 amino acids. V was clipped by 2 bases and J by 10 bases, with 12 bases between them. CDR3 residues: CASSQHRGESPLHF. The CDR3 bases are TGCGCCAGCAGCCAACATAGGGGGGAATCACCCCTCCACTTT.

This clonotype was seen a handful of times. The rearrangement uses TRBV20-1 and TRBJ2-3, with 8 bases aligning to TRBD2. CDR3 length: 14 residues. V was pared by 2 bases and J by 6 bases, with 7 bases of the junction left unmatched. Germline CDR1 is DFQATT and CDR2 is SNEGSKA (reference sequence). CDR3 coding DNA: TGCAGTGCTAGAAGCGGGGGAGCGGTGGATACGCAGTATTTT. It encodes CSARSGGAVDTQYF.

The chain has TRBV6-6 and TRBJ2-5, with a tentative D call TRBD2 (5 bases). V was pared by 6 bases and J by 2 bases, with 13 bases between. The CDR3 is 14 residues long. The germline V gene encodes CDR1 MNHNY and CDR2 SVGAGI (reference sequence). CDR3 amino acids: CASSPRVGQETQYF. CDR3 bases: TGTGCCAGCAGCCCGAGGGTGGGGCAAGAGACCCAGTACTTC.

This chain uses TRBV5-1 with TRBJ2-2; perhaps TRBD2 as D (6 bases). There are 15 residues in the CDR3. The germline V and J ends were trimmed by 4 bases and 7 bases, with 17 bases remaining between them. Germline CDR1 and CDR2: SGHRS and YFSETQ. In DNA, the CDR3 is TGCGCCAGCAGCCTACGACTAGGAGTTGGCGGGGAGCTGTTTTTT. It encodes CASSLRLGVGGELFF. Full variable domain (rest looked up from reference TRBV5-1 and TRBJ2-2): KAGVTQTPRYLIKTRGQQVTLSCSPISGHRSVSWYQQTPGQGLQFLFEYFSETQRNKGNFPGRFSGRQFSNSRSEMNVSTLELGDSALYLCASSLRLGVGGELFFGEGSRLTVL.

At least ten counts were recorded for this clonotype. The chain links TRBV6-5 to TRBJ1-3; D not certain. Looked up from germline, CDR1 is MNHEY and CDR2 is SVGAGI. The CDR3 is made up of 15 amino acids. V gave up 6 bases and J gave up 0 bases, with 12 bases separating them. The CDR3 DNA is TGTGCCAGCAGGGGAGGCAGTATCTCTGGAAACACCATATATTTT. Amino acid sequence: CASRGGSISGNTIYF.

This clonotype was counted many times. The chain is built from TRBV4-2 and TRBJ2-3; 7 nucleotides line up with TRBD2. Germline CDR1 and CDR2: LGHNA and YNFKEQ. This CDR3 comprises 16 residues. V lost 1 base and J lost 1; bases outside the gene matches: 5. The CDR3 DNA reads TGTGCCAGCAGCCAAGTTGGGGGGGACCGCACAGATACGCAGTATTTT. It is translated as CASSQVGGDRTDTQYF.

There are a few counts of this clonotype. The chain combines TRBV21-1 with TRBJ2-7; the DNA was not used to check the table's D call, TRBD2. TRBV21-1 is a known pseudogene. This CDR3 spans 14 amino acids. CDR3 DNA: TGTGCCAGCAGCGCGGGACTAGCCGGATACGAGCAGTACGTC. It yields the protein CASSAGLAGYEQYV.

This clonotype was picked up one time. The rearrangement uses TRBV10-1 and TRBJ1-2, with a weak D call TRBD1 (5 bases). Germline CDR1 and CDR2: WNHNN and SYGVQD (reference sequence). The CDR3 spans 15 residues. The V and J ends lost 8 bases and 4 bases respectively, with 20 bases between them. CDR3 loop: CASPLTRAGSYGYTF. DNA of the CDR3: TGCGCCAGCCCTCTGACGAGGGCAGGGTCCTATGGCTACACCTTC.

DNA of the CDR3: TGTGCCAGCACGCTAGAAGGAGAGACCCAGTACTTC. The encoded protein is CASTLEGETQYF. The rearrangement uses TRBV7-3 and TRBJ2-5; D is ambiguous. V lost 7 bases and J 4 bases, leaving 10 bases between the germline ends. The CDR3 loop spans 12 amino acids. Germline CDR1 SGHTA, CDR2 FQGTGA.

CDR3 region: CSGWTLGNTEAFF. CDR3 coding DNA: TGCAGCGGATGGACACTGGGGAACACTGAAGCTTTCTTT. The chain uses TRBV29-1 and TRBJ1-1; weak D call: TRBD1 (5 bases). The CDR3 contains 13 residues. V lost 7 bases and J 1 base, leaving 13 bases between the germline ends. The germline CDR1 and CDR2 sequences are SQVTM and ANQGSEA. The whole variable domain, filled in from reference TRBV29-1 and TRBJ1-1, reads SAVISQKPSRDICQRGTSLTIQCQVDSQVTMMFWYRQQPGQSLTLIATANQGSEATYESGFVIDKFPISRPNLTFSTLTVSNMSPEDSSIYLCSGWTLGNTEAFFGQGTRLTVV.

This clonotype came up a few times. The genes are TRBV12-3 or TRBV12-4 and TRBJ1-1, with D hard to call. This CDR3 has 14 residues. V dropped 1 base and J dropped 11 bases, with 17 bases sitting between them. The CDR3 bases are TGTGCCAGCAGTTTAGTGGGCCGACCCCACGCGGCTTTCTTT. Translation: CASSLVGRPHAAFF.

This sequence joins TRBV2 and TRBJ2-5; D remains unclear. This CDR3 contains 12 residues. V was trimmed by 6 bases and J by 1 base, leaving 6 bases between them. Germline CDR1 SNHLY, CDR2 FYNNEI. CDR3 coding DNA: TGTGCCAGCAGGCACGTCCAAGAGACCCAGTACTTC. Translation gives CASRHVQETQYF.

In DNA form, the CDR3 reads TGTGCCATCAGTGCGGCCTACGAGCAGTACTTC. Amino acids: CAISAAYEQYF. V gene TRBV10-3 combines with J gene TRBJ2-7; unclear D gene. Germline CDR1 is ENHRY and CDR2 is SYGVKD. CDR3 length equals 11 residues. Between the trimmed V and J ends, which lost 4 bases and 2 bases, there was a span of 3 bases.

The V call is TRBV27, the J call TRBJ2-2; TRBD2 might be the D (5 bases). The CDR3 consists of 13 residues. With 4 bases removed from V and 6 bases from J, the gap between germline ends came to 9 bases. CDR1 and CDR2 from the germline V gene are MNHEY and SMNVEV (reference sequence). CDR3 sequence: CASSYPSPGELFF. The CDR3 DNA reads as TGTGCCAGCAGTTACCCTAGCCCCGGGGAGCTGTTTTTT.

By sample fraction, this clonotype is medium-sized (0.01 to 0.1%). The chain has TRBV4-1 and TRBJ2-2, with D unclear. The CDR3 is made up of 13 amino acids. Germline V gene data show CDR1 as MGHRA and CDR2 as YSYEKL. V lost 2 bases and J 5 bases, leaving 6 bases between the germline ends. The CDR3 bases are TGCGCCAGCAGCCAAACCGATACCGGGGAGCTGTTTTTT. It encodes CASSQTDTGELFF.

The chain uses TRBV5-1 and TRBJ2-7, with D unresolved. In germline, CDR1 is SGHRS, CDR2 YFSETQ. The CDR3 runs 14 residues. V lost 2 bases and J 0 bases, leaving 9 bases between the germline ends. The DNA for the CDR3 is TGCGCCAGCAGCTTCCAGTCGAGCTCCTACGAGCAGTACTTC. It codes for CASSFQSSSYEQYF. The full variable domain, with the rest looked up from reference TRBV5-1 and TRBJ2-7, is KAGVTQTPRYLIKTRGQQVTLSCSPISGHRSVSWYQQTPGQGLQFLFEYFSETQRNKGNFPGRFSGRQFSNSRSEMNVSTLELGDSALYLCASSFQSSSYEQYFGPGTRLTVT.

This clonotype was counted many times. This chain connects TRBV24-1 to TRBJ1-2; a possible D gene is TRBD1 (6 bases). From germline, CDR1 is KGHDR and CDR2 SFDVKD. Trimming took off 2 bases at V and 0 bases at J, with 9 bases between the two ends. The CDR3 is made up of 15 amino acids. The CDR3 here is CATSDSDRPNYGYTF. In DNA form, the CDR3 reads TGTGCCACCAGTGATTCGGACAGACCTAACTATGGCTACACCTTC.

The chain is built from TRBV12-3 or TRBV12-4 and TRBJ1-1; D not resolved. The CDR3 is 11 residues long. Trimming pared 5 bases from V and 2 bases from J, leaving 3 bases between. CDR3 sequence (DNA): TGTGCCAGCAGTCCTAACACTGAAGCTTTCTTT. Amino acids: CASSPNTEAFF.

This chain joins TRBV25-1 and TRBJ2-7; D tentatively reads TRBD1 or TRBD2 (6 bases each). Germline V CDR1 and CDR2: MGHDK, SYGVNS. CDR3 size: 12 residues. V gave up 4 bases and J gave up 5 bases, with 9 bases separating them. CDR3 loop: CASSVGGNEQYF. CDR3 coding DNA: TGTGCCAGCAGTGTAGGGGGGAACGAGCAGTACTTC.